The 27 T cell receptor beta chains below come from one sample, sequenced in a study of T-cell memory formation after mild COVID-19. TCRdb recomputed calls from the 5' RACE reads with MiXCR, one row per CDR3 protein. The table records about 340,000 distinct CDR3 sequences, roughly 20% of them present only once. The sequencing input was PBMCs or a T cell subset sorted from them (not recorded which). These receptors came from an adult woman who had mild COVID-19 (a few samples of this study predate the infection). Cell type and time point are not known.

This clonotype was seen only a few times. J is TRBJ2-7 and V is TRBV2; tentatively, D is TRBD1 or TRBD2 (5 bases each). Trimming cost V 3 bases and J 7 bases, with 19 bases left between them. Germline assignment: CDR1 SNHLY and CDR2 FYNNEI. The CDR3 has 15 residues. Written as DNA, the CDR3 is TGTGCCAGCAGTGATTACGGGACGCCTGCCTGGGAGCAGTACTTC. Protein: CASSDYGTPAWEQYF.

The V gene is TRBV7-3, the J gene TRBJ2-1, with TRBD1 matching over 12 bases. In germline, CDR1 is SGHTA, CDR2 FQGTGA. J gave up 7 bases and V 1 base, and 11 bases lay outside the gene matches. The CDR3 length is 18 residues. CDR3 nucleotide sequence: TGTGCCAGCAGCTTAAACGTACCCGGGACAGGGGGCTTTAATGAGCAGTTCTTC. Protein product: CASSLNVPGTGGFNEQFF.

This clonotype was seen a handful of times. The chain has TRBV20-1 and TRBJ1-1, with D possibly matching TRBD1 (5 bases). CDR1 is DFQATT and CDR2 is SNEGSKA in the germline V gene (reference sequence). V dropped 1 base and J dropped 4 bases, with 10 bases sitting between them. The CDR3 spans 13 residues. CDR3 DNA: TGCAGTGCTAGAGGGTTCAGGGTCACTGAAGCTTTCTTT. Amino acids: CSARGFRVTEAFF.

In this sample, this clonotype turned up many times. The gene calls are TRBV7-2 and TRBJ2-3, with D possibly TRBD2 on 5 matching bases. Germline V gene sequence: CDR1 SGHTA, CDR2 FQGNSA. The V end lost 1 base, the J end lost 8 bases, and 19 bases lay between the germline ends. The CDR3 sequence is 16 residues long. CDR3: CASSLVSGPNGGTQYF. The DNA of the CDR3 is TGTGCCAGCAGCTTAGTAAGCGGTCCTAATGGTGGTACGCAGTATTTT.

This chain links TRBV20-1 with TRBJ2-1; no clear D. Germline assignment: CDR1 DFQATT and CDR2 SNEGSKA (reference sequence). Trimming removed 7 bases from V and 8 bases from J, with 21 bases in between. This CDR3 has 14 amino acids. The CDR3 loop reads CSVRAARITDEQFF. The CDR3 DNA reads as TGCAGTGTCAGAGCAGCACGCATTACCGATGAGCAGTTCTTC.

CDR3 DNA sequence: TGTGCCAGCAGGGGCGTAGCGGACCAAGAGACCCAGTACTTC. Protein sequence: CASRGVADQETQYF. The V and J genes are TRBV7-6 and TRBJ2-5; a weak D match, TRBD2 (6 bases). Trimming cost V 6 bases and J 0 bases, with 11 bases left between them. Germline CDR1 is SGHVS and CDR2 is FNYEAQ. The CDR3 is 14 residues long.

This clonotype appeared a few times. The chain couples TRBV20-1 to TRBJ2-1, with a tentative D call TRBD2 (6 bases). Per germline, CDR1 DFQATT and CDR2 SNEGSKA (reference sequence). The ends were cut back, 6 bases at V and 3 bases at J, with 12 bases in the middle. The CDR3 is 13 residues long. The CDR3 nucleotides are TGCAGTGCAGACTTGACTAGCTACAATGAGCAGTTCTTC. It encodes CSADLTSYNEQFF.

DNA of the CDR3: TGTGCCAGCAGCTTCAGCGGAGCCAAAAACATTCAGTACTTC. This sequence encodes CASSFSGAKNIQYF. The chain employs TRBV7-2 and TRBJ2-4, with D perhaps TRBD2 (5 bases). This CDR3 spans 14 amino acids. Germline values: CDR1 SGHTA, CDR2 FQGNSA. The ends were cut back, 3 bases at V and 0 bases at J, with 6 bases in the middle.

This clonotype was found many times. The chain recombines TRBV4-1 with TRBJ1-2, with a weak D call TRBD1 (5 bases). The CDR3 is made up of 15 amino acids. Looked up from germline, CDR1 is MGHRA and CDR2 is YSYEKL. V was pared by 1 base and J by 0 bases, with 9 bases between. CDR3 DNA sequence: TGCGCCAGCAGCCAAGGCGCGGGGCCTAACTATGGCTACACCTTC. Translation: CASSQGAGPNYGYTF.

This clonotype was found a few times. The chain links TRBV4-1 to TRBJ1-4; D call uncertain. CDR3 size: 15 residues. Trimming took 6 bases from V and 0 from J, leaving 11 bases between them. The germline V gene has CDR1 MGHRA and CDR2 YSYEKL. This CDR3 is CASRPTFATNEKLFF. CDR3 DNA sequence: TGCGCCAGCAGACCCACGTTTGCAACTAATGAAAAACTGTTTTTT.

The chain couples TRBV7-6 to TRBJ1-4; 7 nucleotides agree with TRBD1. From germline, CDR1 is SGHVS and CDR2 FNYEAQ. CDR3 length: 14 amino acids. Trimming removed 4 bases from V and 5 bases from J; junction bases left unmatched: 4. CDR3 in DNA: TGTGCCAGCAGCTGGGGACAGAGAAATGAAAAACTGTTTTTT. The encoded protein is CASSWGQRNEKLFF.

This clonotype was picked up many times. This sequence joins TRBV6-1 and TRBJ2-2, with D maybe TRBD1 (5 bases). The CDR3 runs to 13 residues. Between the trimmed V and J ends, which lost 8 bases and 4 bases, there was a span of 11 bases. Germline V gene data show CDR1 as MNHNS and CDR2 as SASEGT. CDR3 protein: CASGAGITGELFF. The CDR3 DNA reads as TGTGCCAGCGGTGCAGGGATCACCGGGGAGCTGTTTTTT.

This clonotype appeared a few times. The chain carries TRBV5-1 and TRBJ2-3; 7 positions agree with TRBD2. The V segment lost 4 bases and the J segment 0 bases; nucleotides outside the gene matches: 11. The CDR3 runs to 17 residues. Per germline, CDR1 SGHRS and CDR2 YFSETQ. The CDR3 nucleotides read TGCGCCAGCAGCCCAGGAGGGACTACGACTAGCACAGATACGCAGTATTTT. This sequence encodes CASSPGGTTTSTDTQYF.

The chain combines TRBV29-1 with TRBJ2-1; perhaps TRBD1 as D (6 bases). Germline-derived CDR1 and CDR2 are SQVTM and ANQGSEA. The V and J ends lost 4 bases and 9 bases respectively, with 13 bases between them. This CDR3 has 12 residues. CDR3 nucleotide sequence: TGCAGCGTTGGGGCAGGGGCTTCTGAGCAGTTCTTC. It yields the protein CSVGAGASEQFF.

The table lists this clonotype with a few counts. The chain links TRBV3-1 to TRBJ1-6; D is possibly TRBD1 (6 bases). The CDR3 contains 15 residues. Germline loops: CDR1 LGHDT, CDR2 YNNKEL (reference sequence). Trimming took off 4 bases at V and 8 bases at J, with 15 bases between the two ends. In nucleotides, the CDR3 is TGTGCCAGCAGCCCCTGGTCAGGGGAGGATTCACCCCTCCACTTT. This translates into CASSPWSGEDSPLHF.

The gene calls are TRBV3-1 and TRBJ2-7; 9 positions match TRBD1. CDR3 length: 16 residues. Trimming took 5 bases from V and 4 from J; bases not matched to a gene: 12. From germline, CDR1 is LGHDT and CDR2 YNNKEL (reference sequence). The CDR3 DNA reads TGTGCCAGCAGCGCAATTTGGGGACAGGGAGAATACGAGCAGTACTTC. Its translation is CASSAIWGQGEYEQYF.

The chain joins TRBV12-3 or TRBV12-4 to TRBJ1-1, with 10 bases identical to TRBD1. This CDR3 comprises 16 residues. With V trimmed by 6 bases and J by 0 bases, 7 bases remained unmatched. The CDR3 reads CASRRTGGSMNTEAFF. DNA of the CDR3: TGTGCCAGCAGAAGGACAGGGGGGTCGATGAACACTGAAGCTTTCTTT.

The chain is built from TRBV7-2 and TRBJ2-7; TRBD2 is a possible D gene (6 bases). This CDR3 has 14 residues. Trimming left V 4 bases short and J 3 bases short, with 13 bases between. Germline V gene lookup returns CDR1 SGHTA and CDR2 FQGNSA. CDR3 sequence: CASSYGTSDYEQYF. The CDR3 DNA reads TGTGCCAGCAGCTACGGGACTTCAGACTACGAGCAGTACTTC.

The V gene is TRBV5-1, the J gene TRBJ2-6, with no clear D. V was pared by 1 base and J by 4 bases, with 12 bases between. The CDR3 length is 16 residues. The germline V gene has CDR1 SGHRS and CDR2 YFSETQ. The CDR3 sequence is CASSLPKRAGANVLTF. CDR3 in DNA: TGCGCCAGCAGCTTGCCCAAGCGCGCCGGGGCCAACGTCCTGACTTTC.

This clonotype was seen a few times. The chain couples TRBV12-3 or TRBV12-4 to TRBJ2-2; D is perhaps TRBD1 (6 bases). V lost 0 bases and J 3 bases, leaving 11 bases between the germline ends. The CDR3 consists of 16 residues. The CDR3: CASSLAQQGDTGELFF. In nucleotides, the CDR3 is TGTGCCAGCAGTTTAGCGCAACAGGGAGACACCGGGGAGCTGTTTTTT.

The V and J genes are TRBV7-3 and TRBJ2-3; no definite D call. Trimming pared 0 bases from V and 6 bases from J, leaving 7 bases between. The CDR3 is 13 amino acids. Germline values: CDR1 SGHTA, CDR2 FQGTGA. Here the CDR3 DNA reads TGTGCCAGCAGCTTAACGTTGGGGGATACGCAGTATTTT. It codes for CASSLTLGDTQYF.

This rearrangement joins TRBV6-5 to TRBJ2-2; D possibly uses TRBD1 or TRBD2 (6 bases each). The germline CDR1 and CDR2 sequences are MNHEY and SVGAGI. Trimming took 2 bases from V and 5 from J, leaving 12 bases between them. The CDR3 totals 15 residues. CDR3 residues: CASSYLRDKTGELFF. The DNA for the CDR3 is TGTGCCAGCAGTTACCTGCGGGACAAGACCGGGGAGCTGTTTTTT.

The chain combines TRBV18 with TRBJ2-7; 9 bases are a match to TRBD1. The J segment lost 6 bases and the V segment lost 3 bases, leaving 6 bases of the junction unmatched. Germline-derived CDR1 and CDR2 are KGHSH and LQKENI. This CDR3 comprises 14 residues. The CDR3, as DNA: TGTGCCAGCTCACCGAGGGACAGGGTGGGCGAGCAGTACTTC. Protein sequence: CASSPRDRVGEQYF.

The chain combines TRBV6-5 with TRBJ1-2, with 9 bases lining up with TRBD1. The CDR3 length is 13 residues. Per germline, CDR1 MNHEY and CDR2 SVGAGI. The ends lost 6 bases at V and 8 bases at J; junction bases unmatched: 7. The CDR3 region has the DNA TGTGCCAGCAGCCCCGGGACAGGGATAGGCTACACCTTC. Protein product: CASSPGTGIGYTF.

This clonotype was seen a few times. The genes are TRBV4-1 and TRBJ2-7; 8 nucleotides agree with TRBD1. CDR3 length: 15 residues. Germline V gene lookup returns CDR1 MGHRA and CDR2 YSYEKL. After removal of 4 bases from V and 3 bases from J, the junction contained 8 bases not matched to a gene. The CDR3 DNA is TGCGCCAGCAGCCTCGGACAGGGTCAATTCTACGAGCAGTACTTC. Amino acid sequence: CASSLGQGQFYEQYF.

The chain links TRBV6-4 to TRBJ1-2; a possible D gene is TRBD1 (5 bases). The CDR3 loop spans 14 amino acids. Germline V gives CDR1 MRHNA, CDR2 SNTAGT. Trimming removed 0 bases from V and 6 bases from J, with 11 bases in between. CDR3 in DNA: TGTGCCAGCAGTGACTCGAGTGGGGCCGATGGCTACACCTTC. It yields the protein CASSDSSGADGYTF.

This clonotype was counted a few times. The J gene is TRBJ1-1, the V gene TRBV19; a possible D gene is TRBD1 (5 bases). Per germline, CDR1 LNHDA and CDR2 SQIVND (reference sequence). V was clipped by 6 bases and J by 3 bases, with 11 bases between them. CDR3 size: 13 residues. DNA of the CDR3: TGTGCCAGTAGACAGGCCGGTGACACTGAAGCTTTCTTT. Amino acid sequence: CASRQAGDTEAFF.